This T cell receptor (beta chain) comes out of a study of T-cell reconstitution after alpha-beta-depleted transplantation in children. Findings of the study overall: Diversity and T-cell counts at one year after transplant derived mostly from new T cells. Reportedly, alpha-beta T cells present about two months post-transplant originated from several hundred expanded clones of graft origin.

A TCRbeta library incorporating unique molecular identifiers was prepared. TCRdb re-derived calls from the PCR reads in MiXCR, one entry per CDR3 protein. The sample lists roughly 670,000 distinct CDR3 sequences, over 10% occurring once. This clonotype was seen many times. Antigen unknown. V gave up 2 bases and J gave up 9 bases; unmatched junction bases: 7. The CDR3 is made up of 14 amino acids. The rearrangement joins TRBV12-3 or TRBV12-4 to TRBJ2-1, with 7 bases lining up with TRBD2. The source is a girl aged 2 to 10 with congenital amegakaryocytic thrombocytopenia, due to receive a stem cell transplant. The source was PBMCs, collected before TCRalphabeta/CD19-depleted stem cell transplant. CDR3 residues: CASSLWREKTEQFF. CDR3 sequence (DNA): TGTGCCAGCAGTTTATGGCGGGAGAAAACTGAGCAGTTCTTC.